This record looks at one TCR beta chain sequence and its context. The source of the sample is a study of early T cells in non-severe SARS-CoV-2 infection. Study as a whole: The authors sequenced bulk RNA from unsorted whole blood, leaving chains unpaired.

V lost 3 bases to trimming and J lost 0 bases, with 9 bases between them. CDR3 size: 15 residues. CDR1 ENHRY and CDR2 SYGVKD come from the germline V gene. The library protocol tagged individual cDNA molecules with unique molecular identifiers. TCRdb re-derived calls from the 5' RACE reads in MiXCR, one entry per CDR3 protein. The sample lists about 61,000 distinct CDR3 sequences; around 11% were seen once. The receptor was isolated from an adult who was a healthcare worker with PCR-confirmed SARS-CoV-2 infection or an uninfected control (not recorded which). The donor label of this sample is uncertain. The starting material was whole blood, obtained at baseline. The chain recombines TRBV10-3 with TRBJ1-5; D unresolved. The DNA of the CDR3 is TGTGCCATCAGTGACGGGAGGGATAGCAATCAGCCCCAGCATTTT. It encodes CAISDGRDSNQPQHF.